The subject of this entry is one T cell receptor (beta chain). Its antigen is unidentified. This entry comes from a study of cytomegalovirus exposure and HLA in healthy donors. Study at large: The roughly 700 first-cohort repertoires and the 95 to 150 validation repertoires shared the same platform, a later analysis reported.

Findings of the study overall: Rare sequences made up most TCRs, while some public TCRs were found in many donors. Both high specificity and high sensitivity reportedly marked the classifier's diagnosis of cytomegalovirus status. According to a later analysis, TCR clusters from the first cohort tended to co-occur in the roughly 110 validation repertoires.

In germline, CDR1 is SGHTA, CDR2 FQGNSA. CDR3 length equals 14 residues. Trimming took 5 bases from V and 4 from J, leaving 11 bases between them. Repertoires were generated with immunoSEQ multiplex PCR, while TCRdb's copy carries only in-frame clones and drops some. The sample records about 260,000 clones, about 90% being singletons. The source material was PBMCs. The gene calls are TRBV7-2 and TRBJ1-4, with D maybe TRBD1 (5 bases). This receptor was identified in a woman in her twenties or thirties in good health and CMV-seronegative. The DNA of the CDR3 is TGTGCCAGCAGCGATCAGGGTGTTAATGAAAAACTGTTTTTT. Translated: CASSDQGVNEKLFF.